This record looks at one TCR beta chain sequence and its context. Its antigen is undetermined. These data are taken from a study of beta chain features in type 1 diabetes. CDR1 is LNHNV, CDR2 YYDKDF, per germline (reference sequence). V lost 3 bases and J lost 4; bases outside the gene matches: 12. This CDR3 is built from 18 residues. Broader study findings: Insertion counts at VDJ junctions were lower in type 1 diabetes patients, who also showed more deletions there. Among patients with Type 1 diabetes, TCRB CDR3s were moderately but significantly shorter in every one of the four CD4+ subsets. A potential PCR bias toward shorter templates would be equal in patient and control samples. Naive, central memory and Treg TCRB repertoires appeared more alike in patients than in healthy donors.

Sequenced material consisted of expressed TCRB transcripts (all of the isolated RNA was reverse transcribed). Clones were sequenced by immunoSEQ multiplex PCR, and TCRdb holds only the in-frame ones, with some missing. The sample yields approximately 300,000 clones, around 10% seen once. Sequencing used naive CD4+ T cells from blood. The V gene is TRBV15, the J gene TRBJ2-3, with 11 positions matching TRBD2. This receptor was taken from a woman in her thirties in good health. The CDR3 spells CATSRGDLRGLAADTQYF. CDR3 bases: TGTGCCACCAGCAGGGGAGACCTGAGGGGACTAGCGGCAGATACGCAGTATTTT.